This T cell receptor (beta chain) was sequenced during a study of identical twins. Study-wide points: Fewer insertions characterized abundant cord blood beta clonotypes, whereas memory repertoires showed none. Partial confounding of zero-insertion analyses by invariant MAIT and iNKT cells was possible.

In this sample, this clonotype turned up many times. Its specificity is unknown. A universal primer site was added by template switching, and unique molecular identifiers were carried by the cDNA. TCRdb recomputed calls from the 5' RACE reads with MiXCR, one row per CDR3 protein. Here the sample spans around 960,000 distinct CDR3 sequences, roughly an eighth being singletons. In germline, CDR1 is ENHRY, CDR2 SYGVKD. The CDR3 loop spans 13 amino acids. V was trimmed by 3 bases and J by 4 bases, leaving 9 bases between them. Separately, the same data were catalogued under a study of yellow fever vaccine responses in identical twins.

The sample consisted of PBMCs. V usage is TRBV10-3 and J usage is TRBJ1-2; D not resolved. The clonotype comes from a woman aged 18-30 years in good health. CDR3 sequence: CAISDGEVYGYTF. The CDR3 bases are TGTGCCATCAGTGACGGGGAGGTCTATGGCTACACCTTC.